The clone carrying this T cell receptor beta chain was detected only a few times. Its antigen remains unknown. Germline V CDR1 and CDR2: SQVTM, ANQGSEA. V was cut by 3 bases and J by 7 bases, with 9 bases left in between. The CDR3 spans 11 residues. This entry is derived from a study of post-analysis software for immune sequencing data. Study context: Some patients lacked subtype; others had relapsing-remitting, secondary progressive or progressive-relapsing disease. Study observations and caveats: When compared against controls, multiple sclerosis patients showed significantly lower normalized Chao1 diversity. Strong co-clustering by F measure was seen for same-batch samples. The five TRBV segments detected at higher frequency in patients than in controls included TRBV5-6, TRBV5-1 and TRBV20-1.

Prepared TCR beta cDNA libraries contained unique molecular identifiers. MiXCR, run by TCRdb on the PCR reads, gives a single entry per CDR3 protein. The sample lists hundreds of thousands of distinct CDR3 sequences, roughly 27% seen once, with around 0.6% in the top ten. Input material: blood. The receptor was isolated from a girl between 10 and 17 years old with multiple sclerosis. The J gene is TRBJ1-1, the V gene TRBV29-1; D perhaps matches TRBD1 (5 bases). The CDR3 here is CSVEAGYEAFF. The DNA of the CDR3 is TGCAGCGTTGAGGCAGGGTATGAAGCTTTCTTT.